These 27 T cell receptor beta chains were all obtained from the same sample, sequenced in a study of molecular identifiers for immune sequencing clone quantification. MiXCR, applied by TCRdb to the PCR reads, yields one record per CDR3 protein. Of about 640,000 distinct CDR3 sequences in the sample, 15% to 20% were seen once. Material for sequencing was naive CD8+ T cells from blood, with Jurkat cell RNA spiked in. Subset described: FACS-sorted CD8+CD4-CCR7+CD45RA+ naive T cells. The receptors were sampled from a human donor in good health. Some libraries in this study had Jurkat cell RNA spiked in.

The rearrangement joins TRBV29-1 to TRBJ2-7; D is unclear. The CDR3 consists of 11 residues. In germline, CDR1 is SQVTM, CDR2 ANQGSEA. V was clipped by 2 bases and J by 4 bases, with 6 bases between them. The chain's CDR3 is CSVETSYEQYF. Here the CDR3 DNA reads TGCAGCGTTGAAACTTCATACGAGCAGTACTTC.

In its sample, this clonotype was seen many times. The J gene is TRBJ2-3, the V gene TRBV29-1; 13 bases fit TRBD2. The CDR3 contains 15 residues. V shed 6 bases and J 6 bases; nucleotides not matched to a gene: 9. CDR1 SQVTM and CDR2 ANQGSEA come from the germline V gene. CDR3 nucleotides: TGCAGCGTGGAGACTAGCGGGGGGATACCGGATACGCAGTATTTT. Translating gives CSVETSGGIPDTQYF.

In the case of this clonotype: A much larger clone is a single base away; this may be a read error. The chain is built from TRBV4-3 and TRBJ1-1; tentatively, D is TRBD1 (5 bases). This CDR3 has 15 residues. Trimming removed 0 bases at V and 5 bases at J, with 13 bases between. The V gene's germline CDR1 is LGHNA and CDR2 YSLEER. The CDR3 nucleotides are TGCGCCAGCAGCCAAGATCTTGGGGGTTGTACTGAAGCTTTCTTT. Translating gives CASSQDLGGCTEAFF.

Notes on this clonotype: It may be a read error: a sequence one base away is much more abundant. V gene TRBV12-3 or TRBV12-4 combines with J gene TRBJ2-7; possibly TRBD1 or TRBD2 for D (5 bases each). This CDR3 comprises 13 residues. Written as DNA, the CDR3 is TGTGTCAGCAGTTTCGGGGATCCAGGGGAGCAGTACTTC. Its protein product is CVSSFGDPGEQYF.

This clonotype was detected many times. The gene calls are TRBV6-2 or TRBV6-3 and TRBJ1-2; D is unclear. The CDR3 length is 14 residues. Trimming removed 5 bases at V and 0 bases at J, with 10 bases between. Germline V gives CDR1 MNHEY, CDR2 SVGEGT. The CDR3 region is CASSPRPSNYGYTF. In DNA form, the CDR3 reads TGTGCCAGCAGTCCCCGCCCTTCTAACTATGGCTACACCTTC.

As for this clonotype: A much larger clonotype is one base distant, so this may be a read error. CDR3 in amino acids: CAGSQKSVVNTEAFF. The CDR3 nucleotides are TGCGCCGGCAGTCAAAAGTCAGTAGTGAACACTGAAGCTTTCTTT. The chain is built from TRBV4-1 and TRBJ1-1, with D uncertain. The germline V gene encodes CDR1 MGHRA and CDR2 YSYEKL. The CDR3 sequence is 15 residues long.

With regard to this clonotype: A much larger clone lies one base from this, so it may be a read error. This chain connects TRBV6-2 or TRBV6-3 to TRBJ1-1; 8 bases are a match to TRBD1. The CDR3 is 19 amino acids. Trimming cost V 2 bases and J 0 bases; bases outside gene matches: 14. Germline values: CDR1 MNHEY, CDR2 SVGEGT. Here the CDR3 reads CASSYESAGTGYMNTEAFF. Written as DNA, the CDR3 is TGTGCCAGCAGTTACGAGTCTGCCGGGACAGGATACATGAACACTGAAGCTTTCTTT.

The chain joins TRBV11-2 to TRBJ2-1; D is unresolved. The CDR3 covers 13 residues. V was cut by 3 bases and J by 7 bases, with 10 bases left in between. Germline CDR1 is SGHAT and CDR2 is FQNNGV. In DNA form, the CDR3 reads TGTGCCAGCAGCTTGGGTTGGGTGAATGAGCAGTTCTTC. It specifies CASSLGWVNEQFF. The full variable domain, completed using reference TRBV11-2 and TRBJ2-1, is EAGVAQSPRYKIIEKRQSVAFWCNPISGHATLYWYQQILGQGPKLLIQFQNNGVVDDSQLPKDRFSAERLKGVDSTLKIQPAKLEDSAVYLCASSLGWVNEQFFGPGTRLTVL.

There are a few counts of this clonotype. The chain joins TRBV15 to TRBJ1-4, with D unclear. Trimming cost V 1 base and J 3 bases, with 21 bases left between them. The CDR3 has 19 amino acids. Germline CDR1 LNHNV, CDR2 YYDKDF (reference sequence). The CDR3, as DNA: TGTGCCACCAGCAGAGGGGTTGGTCTACTCGCGAACCCTAATGAAAAACTGTTTTTT. Translated: CATSRGVGLLANPNEKLFF.

The genes are TRBV5-6 and TRBJ2-7; D not certain. CDR1 is SGHDT and CDR2 is YYEEEE in the germline V gene. The germline V and J ends were trimmed by 1 base and 1 base, with 12 bases remaining between them. The CDR3 has 15 residues. This chain's CDR3 is CASSLYWQQSYEQYF. The CDR3 coding sequence is TGTGCCAGCAGCTTGTATTGGCAGCAATCCTACGAGCAGTACTTC.

This clonotype occurred many times. The gene calls are TRBV7-9 and TRBJ2-3, with 11 nucleotides matching TRBD2. Germline trimming cut 5 bases from V and 0 bases from J; bases unmatched to any gene: 4. The V gene's germline CDR1 is SEHNR and CDR2 FQNEAQ (reference sequence). The CDR3 sequence is 16 residues long. CDR3 nucleotides: TGTGCCAGCAGCCGACTAGCGGGATACAGCACAGATACGCAGTATTTT. This encodes CASSRLAGYSTDTQYF.

A remark on this clonotype: This may be a read error, as it is one base from a much larger clone. The chain carries TRBV5-1 and TRBJ2-1; possibly TRBD1 for D (5 bases). This CDR3 is built from 12 residues. Germline assignment: CDR1 SGHRS and CDR2 YFSETQ. The CDR3 reads CASSPTDHERFF. In DNA, the CDR3 is TGCGCCAGCAGCCCGACAGACCACGAGCGGTTCTTC.

This chain uses TRBV4-3 with TRBJ2-7; 8 nucleotides agree with TRBD1. With 1 base clipped from V and 7 bases from J, the junction kept 12 bases outside the gene matches. This CDR3 has 16 residues. The germline gives CDR1 LGHNA, CDR2 YSLEER. The CDR3, as DNA: TGCGCCAGCAGCCAAGCTACGGGCGGACAGGGCTGGGAGCAGTACTTC. Protein sequence: CASSQATGGQGWEQYF.

Concerning this clonotype: This sequence may be a read error, since a much larger clone differs from it by one base. V is TRBV5-3 and J is TRBJ2-3; 7 bases map to TRBD2. TRBV5-3 is an ORF, with its function uncertain. V trimming: 8 bases; J trimming: 2 bases; junction bases outside the gene matches: 11. The CDR3 has 15 amino acids. This CDR3 reads CASIPGTTITDTQYF. The CDR3 region has the DNA TGTGCCAGCATCCCGGGGACTACCATCACAGATACGCAGTATTTT.

The chain couples TRBV12-3 or TRBV12-4 to TRBJ2-1, with 10 bases lining up with TRBD2. The CDR3 is 15 residues long. V shed 5 bases, J shed 7 bases, and the junction held 8 bases outside the gene matches. CDR3 nucleotides: TGTGCCAGCAGTCCGACGGGACTAGCGACGAATGAGCAGTTCTTC. Translation gives CASSPTGLATNEQFF.

J is TRBJ1-1 and V is TRBV7-3; no definite D call. V was shortened by 2 bases and J by 0 bases, with 10 bases between the two germline ends. The CDR3 runs to 15 residues. The germline V gene encodes CDR1 SGHTA and CDR2 FQGTGA. CDR3 nucleotides: TGTGCCAGCAGCTTAGAGGAGGGTTTGAACACTGAAGCTTTCTTT. It codes for CASSLEEGLNTEAFF. The variable domain in full, completed from reference TRBV7-3 and TRBJ1-1, reads GAGVSQTPSNKVTEKGKYVELRCDPISGHTALYWYRQSLGQGPEFLIYFQGTGAADDSGLPNDRFFAVRPEGSVSTLKIQRTERGDSAVYLCASSLEEGLNTEAFFGQGTRLTVV.

This clonotype was counted many times. CDR3 bases: TGTGCCAGCAGCTTGCGTGATGTGGCTAGCGGGAGTTCAGATACGCAGTATTTT. Its protein product is CASSLRDVASGSSDTQYF. The J gene is TRBJ2-3, the V gene TRBV7-9, with 10 bases that match TRBD2. V trimming: 3 bases; J trimming: 4 bases; junction bases outside the gene matches: 13. The CDR3 is 18 amino acids. Germline values: CDR1 SEHNR, CDR2 FQNEAQ (reference sequence).

V gene TRBV6-5 combines with J gene TRBJ1-5, with D uncertain. Between the trimmed V and J ends, which lost 6 bases and 0 bases, there was a span of 12 bases. There are 15 residues in the CDR3. Germline loops: CDR1 MNHEY, CDR2 SVGAGI. CDR3 coding DNA: TGTGCCAGCAGCCCCGACCTAAATAGCAATCAGCCCCAGCATTTT. Translating it yields CASSPDLNSNQPQHF.

This clonotype was recorded at least ten times. The V call is TRBV6-1, the J call TRBJ1-2; D is ambiguous. Germline V gives CDR1 MNHNS, CDR2 SASEGT. With 7 bases removed from V and 5 bases from J, the gap between germline ends came to 17 bases. The CDR3 extends over 14 amino acids. Here the CDR3 DNA reads TGTGCCAGCATCATAACGGATTTCGAATATGGCTACACCTTC. Its protein is CASIITDFEYGYTF.

Note on this clonotype: It is likely a read error, because the conserved phenylalanine at the end of the CDR3 is missing. V usage is TRBV29-1 and J usage is TRBJ1-1, with D perhaps matching TRBD1 (5 bases). The CDR3 runs to 10 residues. Trimming removed 7 bases from V and 7 bases from J, with 10 bases in between. Germline CDR1 and CDR2: SQVTM and ANQGSEA. Here the CDR3 reads CSAGQGEAFL. CDR3 sequence (DNA): TGCAGCGCCGGGCAGGGTGAAGCTTTCTTA.

A word on this clonotype: A much larger clone differs by one base, so this may be a read error. V is TRBV3-1 and J is TRBJ2-5; D is unclear. Germline V gene sequence: CDR1 LGHDT, CDR2 YNNKEL (reference sequence). The CDR3 is 11 amino acids. The CDR3 DNA reads TGTGCCAGCAGCCGATCCCTGACCCAGCACTTC. This sequence encodes CASSRSLTQHF.

In the case of this clonotype: This clone may be a read error of a much larger clone one base away. V gene TRBV28 combines with J gene TRBJ1-5; tentative D call: TRBD1 (6 bases). Germline-derived CDR1 and CDR2 are MDHEN and SYDVKM. CDR3 size: 15 residues. CDR3 sequence reads: CASSNTTAGDQPRHF. The CDR3, as DNA: TGTGCCAGCAGCAACACGACGGCAGGGGACCAGCCCCGGCATTTT.

This clonotype was seen only once. A much larger clonotype is one base distant, so this may be a read error. V is TRBV29-1 and J is TRBJ2-1; a possible D gene is TRBD1 (8 bases). Germline V lookup: CDR1 SQVTM, CDR2 ANQGSEA. This CDR3 is built from 13 residues. The CDR3 nucleotides are TGCAGCGTTGCACAGGGGGGGTACACTGAGCAGTTCTTC. Its protein product is CSVAQGGYTEQFF.

The rearrangement joins TRBV19 to TRBJ2-5; D not certain. The CDR3 has 15 amino acids. Germline values: CDR1 LNHDA, CDR2 SQIVND (reference sequence). The ends were cut back, 3 bases at V and 2 bases at J, with 13 bases in the middle. The CDR3 region has the DNA TGTGCCAGTAGTATGGATATAAGCGAACAAGAGACCCAGTACTTC. Protein sequence: CASSMDISEQETQYF.

This clonotype was counted only a few times. V gene TRBV20-1 combines with J gene TRBJ1-2; D ambiguous. Looked up from germline, CDR1 is DFQATT and CDR2 is SNEGSKA (reference sequence). The CDR3 loop spans 13 amino acids. The CDR3 nucleotides are TGCACTCCGGAGGGTGGTAGGCGGGCTAGCTACACCTTC. Translating gives CTPEGGRRASYTF.

The rearrangement joins TRBV30 to TRBJ1-5; 8 nucleotides match TRBD1. After removal of 3 bases from V and 5 bases from J, the junction contained 9 bases not matched to a gene. The CDR3 is made up of 15 amino acids. Per germline, CDR1 GTSNPN and CDR2 SVGIG (reference sequence). The CDR3 nucleotides read TGTGCCTGGAGCGACGGACAGGGTTATTATCAGCCCCAGCATTTT. This sequence encodes CAWSDGQGYYQPQHF.

This clonotype was picked up a small number of times. A read error may produce the germline difference seen at one junction end. The chain joins TRBV7-9 to TRBJ2-7; the D gene is possibly TRBD1 (6 bases). CDR3 size: 15 residues. Per the germline V gene, CDR1 is SEHNR and CDR2 is FQNEAQ (reference sequence). The CDR3 spells CASSLSGLGAYGQYF. For the CDR3, the DNA is TGTGCCAGCAGCTTAAGTGGCTTGGGGGCCTACGGGCAGTACTTC.